This TCR beta chain was obtained from a study of blood T cell repertoires in COVID-19. In the study overall: Acute-phase and convalescent COVID-19 samples originated in the United States, Italy and Spain. Sources were T cells, B-cell-depleted T cells, or PBMCs; the material itself was cDNA or gDNA.

The V end was cut by 6 bases, the J end by 10 bases, with 10 bases between. CDR3 size: 12 residues. Per the germline V gene, CDR1 is MNHEY and CDR2 is SVGAGI. How the authors handled the data: Amplification with reference gene primers provided the estimates of nucleated cell counts. Libraries were prepared by immunoSEQ multiplex PCR; TCRdb keeps only in-frame clonotypes and omits some of them. V, J and clone size reflect that table, while D and trimming were determined from the DNA. The sample lists about 40,000 clones, about 88% occurring once. The sequencing sample was made of peripheral blood. This chain links TRBV6-5 with TRBJ2-6; maybe TRBD2 (5 bases). The clonotype was recovered from a human donor in a cohort sampled during active COVID-19. The CDR3 is CASREDSNVLTF. For the CDR3, the DNA is TGTGCCAGCAGGGAGGATTCTAACGTCCTGACTTTC.